This T cell receptor beta chain was sequenced for a study of beta chain features in type 1 diabetes. About the study: There was similarity between patients and healthy donors in age, gender and cell yields. Points from the study as a whole: TCRB CDR3s from Type 1 diabetes patients were moderately but significantly shorter in all four CD4+ subsets. Short templates might get an advantage during PCR, and this would be equal in patients and controls. Compared with healthy donors, patients appeared to share more similar naive, central memory and regulatory TCRB repertoires.

Trimming shortened V by 6 bases and J by 6 bases, and 15 bases separated the two germline ends. From germline, CDR1 is MNHEY and CDR2 SVGAGI. The CDR3 is 14 amino acids. On this clone itself: Antigen unknown.

The sequenced template was cDNA made from the entire isolated RNA. The method was immunoSEQ multiplex PCR; TCRdb's version includes in-frame clones alone and lacks a portion of them. The table has about 660,000 clones, more than 12% seen once. The V gene is TRBV6-5, the J gene TRBJ1-5; no reliable D call. The specimen was naive CD4+ T cells from blood. The clonotype originates from a man between 18 and 35 years old with type 1 diabetes. DNA for the CDR3: TGTGCCAGCAGCCTTTTAGGCACCGCTCAGCCCCAGCATTTT. The encoded protein is CASSLLGTAQPQHF.